This T cell receptor (beta chain) was sequenced during a study of blood T cell repertoires in COVID-19. The V end lost 3 bases, the J end lost 2 bases, and 6 bases lay between the germline ends. In germline, CDR1 is DFQATT, CDR2 SNEGSKA (reference sequence). The CDR3 length is 12 residues. Authors' processing steps: It was from reference gene primer amplification that nucleated cell counts were estimated. The assay was immunoSEQ multiplex PCR, and TCRdb's table has in-frame clones only and misses some. V, J and clone size reflect that table, while D and trimming were determined from the DNA. The sample holds some 69,000 clones, roughly 91% seen once.

This TCR derives from a man aged 45-65 years with COVID-19, enrolled during active disease. Source material: peripheral blood. The chain joins TRBV20-1 to TRBJ2-3; no clear D. CDR3 DNA: TGCAGTGCTAGTCGAGACACAGATACGCAGTATTTT. It encodes CSASRDTDTQYF.